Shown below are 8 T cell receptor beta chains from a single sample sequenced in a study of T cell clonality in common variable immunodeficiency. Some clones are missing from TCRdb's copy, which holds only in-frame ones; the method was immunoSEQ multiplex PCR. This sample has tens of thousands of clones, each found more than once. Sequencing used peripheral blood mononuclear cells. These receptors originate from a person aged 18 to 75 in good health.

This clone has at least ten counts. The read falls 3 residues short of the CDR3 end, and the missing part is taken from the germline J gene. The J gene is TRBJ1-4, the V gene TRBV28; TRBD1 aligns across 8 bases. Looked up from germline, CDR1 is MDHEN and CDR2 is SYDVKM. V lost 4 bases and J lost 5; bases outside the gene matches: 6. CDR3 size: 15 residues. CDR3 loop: CASSYIQGGNEKLFF. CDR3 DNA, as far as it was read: TGTGCCAGCAGTTACATACAGGGGGGGAATGAAAAA.

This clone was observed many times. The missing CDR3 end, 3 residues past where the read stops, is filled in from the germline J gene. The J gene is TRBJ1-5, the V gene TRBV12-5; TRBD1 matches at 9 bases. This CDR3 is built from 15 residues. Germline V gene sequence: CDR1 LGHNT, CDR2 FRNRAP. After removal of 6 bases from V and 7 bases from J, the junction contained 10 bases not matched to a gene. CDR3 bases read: TGTGCTAGTGGCCCCAACCGGGACAGGGTCCAGCCC. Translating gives CASGPNRDRVQP. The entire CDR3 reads CASGPNRDRVQPQHF.

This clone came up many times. The DNA read from the CDR3 is TGCAGTGCTAGCGAAGGGGAAAAA. Protein: CSASEGEK. The whole CDR3 is CSASEGEKLFF. J is TRBJ1-4 and V is TRBV20-1, with unresolved D. The read falls 3 residues short of the CDR3 end, and the missing part is taken from the germline J gene. The CDR3 covers 11 residues. The V gene's germline CDR1 is DFQATT and CDR2 SNEGSKA (reference sequence). The V gene lost 3 bases and the J gene lost 8 bases, with 7 bases spanning the gap.

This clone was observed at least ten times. The DNA read from the CDR3 is TGCAGTGCCGAGGAGGGACAGGGCTCCTACAATGAG. It yields the protein CSAEEGQGSYNE. The CDR3 reads in full as CSAEEGQGSYNEQFF. This sequence joins TRBV20-1 and TRBJ2-1; 9 bases fit TRBD1. The read terminates 3 residues before the CDR3 end, so the remaining end is supplied by the germline J gene. After removal of 6 bases from V and 0 bases from J, the junction contained 6 bases not matched to a gene. CDR1 is DFQATT and CDR2 is SNEGSKA in the germline V gene (reference sequence). This CDR3 contains 15 residues.

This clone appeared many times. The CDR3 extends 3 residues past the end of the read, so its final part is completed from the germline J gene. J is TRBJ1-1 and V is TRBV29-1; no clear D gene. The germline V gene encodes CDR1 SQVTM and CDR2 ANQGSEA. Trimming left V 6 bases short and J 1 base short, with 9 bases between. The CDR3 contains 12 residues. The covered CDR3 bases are TGCAGCGTCCAAACTAGGAACACTGAA. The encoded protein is CSVQTRNTE. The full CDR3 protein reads CSVQTRNTEAFF.

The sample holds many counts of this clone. Partial CDR3 DNA: TGCAGTGCTACCGGGACAGGGGGCGCCGCAACTAATGAAAAA. Translated, it gives CSATGTGGAATNEK. The entire CDR3 reads CSATGTGGAATNEKLFF. The chain is built from TRBV20-1 and TRBJ1-4; 12 bases match TRBD1. The read falls 3 residues short of the CDR3 end, and the missing part is taken from the germline J gene. CDR1 DFQATT and CDR2 SNEGSKA come from the germline V gene (reference sequence). The junction had 6 bases not matched to a gene; V was cut back by 4 bases and J by 0 bases. The CDR3 covers 17 residues.

The sequenced CDR3 bases are TGTGCCAGCAGCGGTCAACAGGGCAATGAG. It translates to CASSGQQGNE. The complete CDR3 protein is CASSGQQGNEQFF. This chain links TRBV7-9 with TRBJ2-1; D may be TRBD1 (6 bases). The read ends 3 residues shy of where the CDR3 ends; the end is completed using the germline J gene. Germline V gene lookup returns CDR1 SEHNR and CDR2 FQNEAQ (reference sequence). This CDR3 spans 13 amino acids. The V end was cut by 5 bases, the J end by 6 bases, with 11 bases between.

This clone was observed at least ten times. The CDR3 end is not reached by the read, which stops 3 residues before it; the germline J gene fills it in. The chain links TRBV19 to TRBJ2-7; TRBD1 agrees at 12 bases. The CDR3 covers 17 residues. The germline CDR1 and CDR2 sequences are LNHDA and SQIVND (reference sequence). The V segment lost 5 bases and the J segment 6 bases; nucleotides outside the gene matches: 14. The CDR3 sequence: CASSDLISGTGGVEQYF. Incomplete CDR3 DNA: TGTGCCAGTAGTGACCTGATTAGTGGGACAGGGGGCGTCGAG.